This passage covers 13 T cell receptor beta chains from one sample sequenced in a study of blood T cell repertoires in COVID-19. Clones were read by immunoSEQ multiplex PCR, and TCRdb kept only the in-frame ones, dropping some. The table lists roughly 95,000 clones, 82% of them singletons, with 15% to 20% in the top ten. Sequencing used peripheral blood. The receptors originated from an elderly man with acute or convalescent COVID-19.

V gene TRBV11-2 combines with J gene TRBJ2-1, with no clear D. V lost 4 bases to trimming and J lost 10 bases, with 11 bases between them. Germline assignment: CDR1 SGHAT and CDR2 FQNNGV. This CDR3 spans 12 amino acids. CDR3 protein: CASSSQRREQFF. CDR3 coding DNA: TGTGCCAGCAGCTCCCAGCGAAGGGAGCAGTTCTTC. The whole variable domain, filled in from reference TRBV11-2 and TRBJ2-1, reads EAGVAQSPRYKIIEKRQSVAFWCNPISGHATLYWYQQILGQGPKLLIQFQNNGVVDDSQLPKDRFSAERLKGVDSTLKIQPAKLEDSAVYLCASSSQRREQFFGPGTRLTVL.

V and J are TRBV5-1 and TRBJ2-7; weak D call: TRBD2 (5 bases). The CDR3 loop spans 11 amino acids. V lost 4 bases and J lost 5, with 7 bases in between. From germline, CDR1 is SGHRS and CDR2 YFSETQ. CDR3 region: CASSEGHEQYF. Here the CDR3 DNA reads TGCGCCAGCAGCGAGGGTCACGAGCAGTACTTC.

The chain is built from TRBV11-2 and TRBJ2-5, with 9 bases lining up with TRBD2. The V segment lost 5 bases and the J segment 5 bases; nucleotides outside the gene matches: 6. The CDR3 is made up of 14 amino acids. Germline CDR1 and CDR2: SGHAT and FQNNGV. Written as DNA, the CDR3 is TGTGCCAGCAGCGCGCGGGGGGGCAGTGAGACCCAGTACTTC. Its translation is CASSARGGSETQYF. The complete variable domain, with remaining parts taken from reference TRBV11-2 and TRBJ2-5, reads EAGVAQSPRYKIIEKRQSVAFWCNPISGHATLYWYQQILGQGPKLLIQFQNNGVVDDSQLPKDRFSAERLKGVDSTLKIQPAKLEDSAVYLCASSARGGSETQYFGPGTRLLVL.

The genes are TRBV10-1 and TRBJ2-2; D unclear. V lost 2 bases, J lost 7 bases, and 8 bases lay in between. CDR3 length equals 13 residues. Germline V gives CDR1 WNHNN, CDR2 SYGVQD (reference sequence). The CDR3 protein is CASSEVFNGELFF. In DNA, the CDR3 is TGCGCCAGCAGTGAGGTCTTTAACGGGGAGCTGTTTTTT.

The chain carries TRBV19 and TRBJ1-1, with D perhaps matching TRBD1 (5 bases). Trimming left V 0 bases short and J 2 bases short, with 10 bases between. Germline V lookup: CDR1 LNHDA, CDR2 SQIVND (reference sequence). This CDR3 spans 15 amino acids. The CDR3 reads CASSIDAGRNTEAFF. The CDR3 bases are TGTGCCAGTAGTATAGACGCGGGGCGAAACACTGAAGCTTTCTTT.

This chain joins TRBV7-2 and TRBJ2-7; 7 bases map to TRBD2. J was trimmed by 7 bases and V by 1 base; bases with no gene match: 10. CDR3 length equals 15 residues. Germline CDR1 and CDR2: SGHTA and FQGNSA. The chain's CDR3 is CASSLDSGWGGEQYF. CDR3 sequence (DNA): TGTGCCAGCAGCTTAGACTCCGGGTGGGGAGGGGAGCAGTACTTC.

The chain combines TRBV6-2 or TRBV6-3 with TRBJ1-5, with D unresolved. Germline-derived CDR1 and CDR2 are MNHEY and SVGEGT. The V end lost 0 bases, the J end lost 13 bases, and 16 bases lay between the germline ends. CDR3 size: 14 residues. The CDR3 sequence: CASSYSTPTMAQHF. CDR3 DNA sequence: TGTGCCAGCAGTTACTCAACACCGACAATGGCGCAGCATTTT.

The CDR3 protein is CASSETGQGFYGYTF. In DNA, the CDR3 is TGCGCCAGCAGTGAAACGGGACAGGGGTTCTATGGCTACACCTTC. This chain connects TRBV10-1 to TRBJ1-2, with 10 positions matching TRBD1. The germline V gene encodes CDR1 WNHNN and CDR2 SYGVQD (reference sequence). The CDR3 spans 15 residues. V was clipped by 3 bases and J by 4 bases; unmatched bases: 5.

The chain is built from TRBV15 and TRBJ2-3, with D perhaps matching TRBD1 (5 bases). The CDR3 is made up of 16 amino acids. The ends were cut back, 0 bases at V and 2 bases at J, with 12 bases in the middle. The germline CDR1 and CDR2 sequences are LNHNV and YYDKDF (reference sequence). The CDR3 DNA is TGTGCCACCAGCAGAGACCAGGACACTTCCACAGATACGCAGTATTTT. Residues: CATSRDQDTSTDTQYF.

The J gene is TRBJ2-7, the V gene TRBV6-5; no clear D. The CDR3 runs to 12 residues. The V end was cut by 7 bases, the J end by 3 bases, with 10 bases between. Looked up from germline, CDR1 is MNHEY and CDR2 is SVGAGI. DNA for the CDR3: TGTGCCAGCAAGAGCATCAACTACGAGCAGTACTTC. It encodes CASKSINYEQYF.

In the case of this clone: The junction shows a germline mismatch at one end, possibly a read error. This sequence joins TRBV15 and TRBJ1-4; D may be TRBD1 (6 bases). The CDR3 extends over 12 amino acids. From germline, CDR1 is LNHNV and CDR2 YYDKDF (reference sequence). DNA of the CDR3: TGTGCCACCAGCAAGCCCCCGGGACAAGGAGATTTT. Protein: CATSKPPGQGDF.

This chain uses TRBV11-3 with TRBJ2-3; 11 bases align to TRBD1. J lost 4 bases, V lost 4 bases, and 4 bases had no gene match. Germline CDR1 and CDR2: SGHNT and YENEEA. The CDR3 extends over 15 amino acids. The CDR3, as DNA: TGTGCCAGCAGCTCGGGACAGGGGGTAGCAGATACGCAGTATTTT. Encoded protein: CASSSGQGVADTQYF.

This chain joins TRBV6-5 and TRBJ2-7, with D perhaps TRBD2 (5 bases). The V end was cut by 8 bases, the J end by 10 bases, with 21 bases between. This CDR3 spans 13 amino acids. The germline gives CDR1 MNHEY, CDR2 SVGAGI. The CDR3 here is CASWRTSSIEQYF. The CDR3 bases are TGTGCCAGCTGGAGGACTTCGAGTATAGAACAGTACTTC.